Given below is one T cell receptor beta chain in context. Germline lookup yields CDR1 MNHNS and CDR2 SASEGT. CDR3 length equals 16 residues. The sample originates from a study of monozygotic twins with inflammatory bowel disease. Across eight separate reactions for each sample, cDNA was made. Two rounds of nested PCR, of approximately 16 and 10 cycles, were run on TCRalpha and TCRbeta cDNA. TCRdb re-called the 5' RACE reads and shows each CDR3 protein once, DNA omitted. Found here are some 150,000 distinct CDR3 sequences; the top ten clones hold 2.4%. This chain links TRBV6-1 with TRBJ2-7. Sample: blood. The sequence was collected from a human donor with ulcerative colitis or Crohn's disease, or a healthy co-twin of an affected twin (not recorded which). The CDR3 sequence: CASSEARKGNPYEQYF.